These T cell receptor beta chains were read from a single sample in a study of blood T cell repertoires in COVID-19. Produced via immunoSEQ multiplex PCR; TCRdb's table is partial and in-frame only. The sample records 200,000 to 250,000 clones, approximately 86% being singletons. Material: peripheral blood. The receptors come from a man aged 18-30 years with active or convalescent COVID-19. Each CDR3 is given with its conserved first and last residue. D genes are given only for firm matches. Clone size, where shown, is once, few, many, or a class for clones that have expanded.

cdr3_aa cdr3_nt clone_size v_call d_call j_call
CSGVVAAGAHNEQFF TGCAGCGGTGTTGTGGCAGCGGGGGCTCACAATGAGCAGTTCTTC NA TRBV29-1 TRBD2 TRBJ2-1
CASSLSLHQPQHF TGTGCCAGTAGTCTGAGTTTACATCAGCCCCAGCATTTT NA TRBV19 NA TRBJ1-5
CASRESGDTQYF TGTGCCAGCAGGGAAAGCGGAGATACGCAGTATTTT NA TRBV3-1/TRBV3-2 NA TRBJ2-3
CASSYSPPGGVYNEQFF TGTGCCAGCAGTTACTCCCCCCCGGGAGGGGTCTACAATGAGCAGTTCTTC NA TRBV6-2/TRBV6-3 TRBD2 TRBJ2-1
CASSFEGRGSGANVLTF TGCGCCAGCAGCTTTGAGGGGCGGGGATCTGGGGCCAACGTCCTGACTTTC NA TRBV5-1 NA TRBJ2-6
CASSLRASGRAGELFF TGTGCCAGCAGTTTACGGGCTAGCGGGAGGGCCGGGGAGCTGTTTTTT NA TRBV27 TRBD2 TRBJ2-2
CATSGTSGQWAYNEQFF TGTGCCACCAGTGGGACTAGCGGGCAATGGGCCTACAATGAGCAGTTCTTC NA TRBV24-1 TRBD2 TRBJ2-1
CASSFGPGGSGNTIYF TGTGCCAGCAGCTTCGGACCGGGAGGCTCTGGAAACACCATATATTTT NA TRBV5-5 NA TRBJ1-3
CASSLNAAGGIGEQYF TGTGCCAGCAGCTTAAATGCCGCGGGCGGTATTGGTGAGCAGTACTTC NA TRBV7-2 NA TRBJ2-7
CASSEGQVRYEQYF TGTGCCAGCAGTGAAGGACAGGTACGCTACGAGCAGTACTTC NA TRBV6-1 NA TRBJ2-7
CASSAGQRGSYEQYF TGTGCCAGCAGTGCCGGTCAGCGGGGATCCTACGAGCAGTACTTC NA TRBV27 TRBD2 TRBJ2-7
CASSPRLGASDTQYF TGTGCCAGCTCACCCCGGTTGGGAGCTTCGGATACGCAGTATTTT NA TRBV18 NA TRBJ2-3
CASSLGRDRVGGQYF TGTGCCAGCAGCCTCGGGAGGGATCGGGTTGGAGGGCAGTACTTC NA TRBV11-3 TRBD2 TRBJ2-7
CASSIGGGSNQPQHF TGTGCCAGTAGTATAGGAGGGGGAAGCAATCAGCCCCAGCATTTT NA TRBV19 NA TRBJ1-5
CASSPYRTSRGLEKLFF TGTGCCAGCAGCCCCTACCGGACATCCCGCGGCCTAGAAAAACTGTTTTTT NA TRBV3-1/TRBV3-2 NA TRBJ1-4
CASSPFLQGPYNEQFF TGTGCCAGCAGCCCGTTCCTACAGGGTCCCTACAATGAGCAGTTCTTC NA TRBV11-2 NA TRBJ2-1
CASSPQAGGPGDTQYF TGTGCCAGCAGTCCGCAAGCGGGAGGGCCAGGGGATACGCAGTATTTT NA TRBV28 TRBD2 TRBJ2-3
CASSSRTGGESNEQFF TGTGCCAGCAGTTCGAGGACAGGGGGTGAGTCGAATGAGCAGTTCTTC NA TRBV27 TRBD1 TRBJ2-1
CASSPGQGSLNAEAFF TGTGCCAGCTCACCAGGGCAGGGGAGCCTAAACGCTGAAGCTTTCTTT NA TRBV18 NA TRBJ1-1
CASSDTGTGDGKLFF TGCGCCAGCAGCGATACCGGGACAGGGGACGGAAAACTGTTTTTT NA TRBV5-1 TRBD1 TRBJ1-4
CASTFAGANVLTF TGTGCCAGCACCTTCGCTGGGGCCAACGTCCTGACTTTC NA TRBV7-2 NA TRBJ2-6
CATSDRGTGRQETQYF TGTGCCACCAGTGATCGGGGGACAGGGCGGCAAGAGACCCAGTACTTC once TRBV24-1 TRBD1 TRBJ2-5
CASSERSGGTDTQYF TGTGCCAGCAGTGAACGTTCAGGGGGAACAGATACGCAGTATTTT NA TRBV2 TRBD1 TRBJ2-3
CASSYSFMLYEQFF TGTGCCAGCAGTTACTCGTTTATGTTGTATGAGCAGTTCTTC NA TRBV6-5 NA TRBJ2-1
CAIRGSSGTYEQYF TGTGCCATCAGGGGTAGTTCAGGCACCTACGAGCAGTACTTC NA TRBV10-3 NA TRBJ2-7
CASSLQQRHNGYTF TGTGCCAGCAGTTTGCAGCAAAGACACAATGGCTACACCTTC NA TRBV28 NA TRBJ1-2
CAISQAGETLNYGYTF TGTGCCATCAGCCAAGCCGGGGAAACACTAAACTATGGCTACACCTTC NA TRBV10-3 NA TRBJ1-2
CASSLEIRPGQGDF TGTGCCAGCAGCTTAGAGATTCGTCCGGGACAGGGGGACTTC few TRBV11-2 TRBD1 TRBJ2-7
CASSVSSRDNEQFF TGTGCCAGCAGCGTGAGTTCGAGGGACAATGAGCAGTTCTTC NA TRBV9 NA TRBJ2-1
CASSSQTGGEQYF TGTGCCAGCAGCTCCCAGACAGGGGGCGAGCAGTACTTC few TRBV7-3 TRBD1 TRBJ2-7
CASSRKSQGNSPLHF TGTGCCAGCAGTAGGAAGTCACAGGGCAATTCACCCCTCCACTTT NA TRBV2 NA TRBJ1-6
CASSQQGRSNQPQHF TGTGCCAGCAGCCAACAGGGTCGGAGCAATCAGCCCCAGCATTTT NA TRBV6-6 NA TRBJ1-5
CASSQVRGSNTEAFF TGTGCCAGCAGCCAAGTTAGGGGGTCGAACACTGAAGCTTTCTTT NA TRBV3-1/TRBV3-2 NA TRBJ1-1
CASSFIGQGRRDTQYF TGCGCCAGCAGCTTCATCGGACAGGGGCGTCGCGATACGCAGTATTTT once TRBV5-1 TRBD1 TRBJ2-3
CAWRGGDLSYEQYF TGTGCCTGGAGGGGCGGGGACCTCTCCTACGAGCAGTACTTC NA TRBV30 NA TRBJ2-7
CASSPLSFSSYEQYF TGTGCCAGCTCACCACTTTCCTTCTCCTCCTACGAGCAGTACTTC NA TRBV18 NA TRBJ2-7
CASSFIGTALSEQFF TGTGCCAGCAGCTTTATAGGGACAGCCCTAAGTGAGCAGTTCTTC NA TRBV7-3 TRBD1 TRBJ2-1
CASSSTRRTVSTDTQYF TGTGCCAGCAGCTCCACCCGTAGGACAGTCAGCACAGATACGCAGTATTTT NA TRBV11-2 NA TRBJ2-3
CASSSGVAGDLTGELFF TGTGCCAGCAGCTCGGGGGTCGCGGGAGATCTCACCGGGGAGCTGTTTTTT once TRBV7-6 TRBD2 TRBJ2-2
CASSVAGSQSGEQFF TGTGCCAGCAGCGTAGCAGGCTCTCAAAGCGGAGAGCAGTTCTTC NA TRBV11-2 NA TRBJ2-1
CASSPRSSGEAFF TGTGCCAGCAGCCCGCGGTCCAGCGGGGAAGCTTTCTTT NA TRBV9 NA TRBJ1-1
CASGEINTEAFF TGTGCCAGCGGGGAGATTAACACTGAAGCTTTCTTT once TRBV5-4 NA TRBJ1-1
CASSSTGAGANVLTF TGCGCCAGCAGCTCAACAGGGGCTGGGGCCAACGTCCTGACTTTC NA TRBV5-1 TRBD1 TRBJ2-6
CASSQVPGQGLSYEQYF TGCGCCAGCAGTCAAGTACCAGGACAGGGCCTATCCTACGAGCAGTACTTC NA TRBV5-1 TRBD1 TRBJ2-7
CASSKLGAQNIQYF TGTGCCAGCAGCAAGTTGGGGGCCCAAAACATTCAGTACTTC NA TRBV21-1 NA TRBJ2-4
CSAATPNTGELFF TGCAGCGCCGCTACCCCGAACACCGGGGAGCTGTTTTTT NA TRBV29-1 NA TRBJ2-2
CASSEVQGLGPQHF TGTGCCAGCAGTGAAGTGCAGGGATTAGGGCCCCAGCATTTT once TRBV6-4 NA TRBJ1-5
CASSRESGTNQPQHF TGCGCCAGCAGCCGCGAGTCCGGGACTAATCAGCCCCAGCATTTT once TRBV4-3 NA TRBJ1-5
CASSSGTGLYGYTF TGTGCCAGCAGTTCCGGGACAGGGCTCTATGGCTACACCTTC NA TRBV27 TRBD1 TRBJ1-2
CASSLGPYYEQYF TGTGCCAGCAGCTTGGGGCCTTATTACGAGCAGTACTTC once TRBV11-2 NA TRBJ2-7
CASSQERAGEGSDTQYF TGTGCCAGCAGCCAGGAGAGGGCAGGGGAAGGATCAGATACGCAGTATTTT NA TRBV3-1/TRBV3-2 NA TRBJ2-3
CASGGGTAYEQYF TGTGCCAGCGGGGGGGGGACCGCGTACGAGCAGTACTTC NA TRBV11-1 TRBD2 TRBJ2-7
CASSLGTSGSPQETQYF TGTGCCAGCAGCTTAGGGACTAGCGGGAGCCCCCAAGAGACCCAGTACTTC NA TRBV11-3 TRBD2 TRBJ2-5
CASSQGQFGDTQYF TGCGCCAGCAGCCAAGGACAGTTTGGAGATACGCAGTATTTT NA TRBV4-3 NA TRBJ2-3
CARGQGETDTQYF TGTGCCAGAGGACAGGGAGAAACAGATACGCAGTATTTT NA TRBV6-7 TRBD1 TRBJ2-3
CASSQRTDTQYF TGTGCCAGCAGCCAACGGACAGATACGCAGTATTTT NA TRBV7-9 NA TRBJ2-3
CASSLSLALNEQFF TGTGCCAGCAGCTTGAGCCTAGCGCTGAATGAGCAGTTCTTC NA TRBV5-5 NA TRBJ2-1